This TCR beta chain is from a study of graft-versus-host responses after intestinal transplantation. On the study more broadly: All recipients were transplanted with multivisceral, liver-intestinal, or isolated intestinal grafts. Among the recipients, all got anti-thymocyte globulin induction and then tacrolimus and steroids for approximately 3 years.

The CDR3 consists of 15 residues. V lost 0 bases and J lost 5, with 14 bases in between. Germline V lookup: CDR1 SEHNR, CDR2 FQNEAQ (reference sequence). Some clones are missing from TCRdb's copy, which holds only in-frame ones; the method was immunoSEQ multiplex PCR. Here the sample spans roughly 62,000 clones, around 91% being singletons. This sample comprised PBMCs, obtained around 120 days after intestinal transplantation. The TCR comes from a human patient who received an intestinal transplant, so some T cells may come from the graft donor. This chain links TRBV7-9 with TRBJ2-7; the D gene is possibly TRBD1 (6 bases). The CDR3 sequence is CASSLAVGRQDEQYF. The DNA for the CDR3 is TGTGCCAGCAGCTTAGCGGTCGGAAGACAGGACGAGCAGTACTTC.